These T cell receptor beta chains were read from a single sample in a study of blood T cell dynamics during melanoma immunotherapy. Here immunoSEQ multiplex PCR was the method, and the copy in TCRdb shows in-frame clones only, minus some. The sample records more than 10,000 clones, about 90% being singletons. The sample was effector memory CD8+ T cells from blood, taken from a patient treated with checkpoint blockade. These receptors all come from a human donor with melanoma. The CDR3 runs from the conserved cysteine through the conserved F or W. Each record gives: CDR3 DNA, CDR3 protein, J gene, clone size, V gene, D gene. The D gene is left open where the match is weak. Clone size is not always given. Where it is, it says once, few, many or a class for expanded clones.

TGTGCCAGCAGTTCACTAGCGGGAGTCCCCTACAATGAGCAGTTCTTC | CASSSLAGVPYNEQFF | TRBJ2-1 | once | TRBV27 | TRBD2
TGTGCCAGCAGTTACTCTGGCGGCACCTACGAGCAGTACTTC | CASSYSGGTYEQYF | TRBJ2-7 | . | TRBV6-5 | .
TGTGCCAGCAGTAGAGGACAGAACACTGAAGCTTTCTTT | CASSRGQNTEAFF | TRBJ1-1 | once | TRBV2 | .
TGTGCTAGTGGTTTAGTCGGACGGGAGACCCAGTACTTC | CASGLVGRETQYF | TRBJ2-5 | . | TRBV12-5 | .
TGTGCCAGCAGCCGACTAGCGGGAGACCACGAGCAGTACTTC | CASSRLAGDHEQYF | TRBJ2-7 | . | TRBV5-6 | TRBD2
TGTGCCAGCAGCCAAGTTGTGTCGACGAACACGCAGTATTTT | CASSQVVSTNTQYF | TRBJ2-3 | once | TRBV14 | .
TGTGCCAGCAGTTTAGCGTGGAGCAATCAGCCCCAGCATTTT | CASSLAWSNQPQHF | TRBJ1-5 | . | TRBV27 | .
TGTGCCAGCAGTCCGTCACAGTTCATGAACACTGAAGCTTTCTTT | CASSPSQFMNTEAFF | TRBJ1-1 | . | TRBV27 | .
TGTGCCAGCAGCGACACACTGAACACTGAAGCTTTCTTT | CASSDTLNTEAFF | TRBJ1-1 | . | TRBV11-2 | .
TGTGCCAGCAGTTTATCCGGGGGCGCGAGTACTGAAGCTTTCTTT | CASSLSGGASTEAFF | TRBJ1-1 | . | TRBV28 | .
TGTGCCAGCAGCCCTGAAATCACGAACACTGAAGCTTTCTTT | CASSPEITNTEAFF | TRBJ1-1 | once | TRBV7-6 | .
TGTGCCAGCAGTTTTACACCGGGAGTAAATCAGCCCCAGCATTTT | CASSFTPGVNQPQHF | TRBJ1-5 | . | TRBV28 | .
TGTGCCAGCAGTCCCCCGGGACTAGCGGGCTACAATGAGCAGTTCTTC | CASSPPGLAGYNEQFF | TRBJ2-1 | . | TRBV27 | TRBD2
TGTGCCAGCAGTTTAGGGGGGCCAAATGCCTACGAGCAGTACTTC | CASSLGGPNAYEQYF | TRBJ2-7 | . | TRBV28 | .
TGCGCCAGCAGCCAAGAGCGGCAGGGCTACAATGAGCAGTTCTTC | CASSQERQGYNEQFF | TRBJ2-1 | . | TRBV4-3 | .
TGTGCCAGCATGGCGGGACAGGGGGTGTCTGGCTACACCTTC | CASMAGQGVSGYTF | TRBJ1-2 | . | TRBV2 | TRBD1
TGTGCCACCTCGGAGACTAGCGGGGACTACGAGCAGTACTTC | CATSETSGDYEQYF | TRBJ2-7 | few | TRBV19 | TRBD2
TGTGCCAGTAGTATAGGGGGTAGCGGCTACAATGAGCAGTTCTTC | CASSIGGSGYNEQFF | TRBJ2-1 | . | TRBV19 | .
TGTGCCAGCAGTTTATCTTCAGGGGGCGGAGATGAGCAGTTCTTC | CASSLSSGGGDEQFF | TRBJ2-1 | . | TRBV27 | TRBD1
TGTGCCAGCAGCCAAGAAGCACTAGCGGGAGGAACCCGCTACAATGAGCAGTTCTTC | CASSQEALAGGTRYNEQFF | TRBJ2-1 | once | TRBV14 | TRBD2
TGTGCCAGCAGTGGTGACGGGACAGTGTACGAGCAGTACTTC | CASSGDGTVYEQYF | TRBJ2-7 | . | TRBV2 | TRBD1
TGCGCCAGCAGTGACGGGAGGGGATGGCACGAGCAGTACTTC | CASSDGRGWHEQYF | TRBJ2-7 | . | TRBV10-1 | TRBD2
TGTGCCAGCAGCTTGGTGCGGGAGCAGTACTTC | CASSLVREQYF | TRBJ2-7 | . | TRBV5-6 | .
TGTGCCAGCAGCCAAATTCCCAGTAGCCACGGAAACATTCAGTACTTC | CASSQIPSSHGNIQYF | TRBJ2-4 | . | TRBV16 | .
TGCGCCAGCAGCCAGACGGTGAACACTGAAGCTTTCTTT | CASSQTVNTEAFF | TRBJ1-1 | . | TRBV4-1 | .
TGTGCCAGCAGCCTCCAACTAGCGGGAGTTCACAATGAGCAGTTCTTC | CASSLQLAGVHNEQFF | TRBJ2-1 | . | TRBV5-6 | TRBD2